This entry lists 32 T cell receptor beta chains sequenced from one sample in a study of PD-1 blockade in classical Hodgkin lymphoma. All the patients suffered relapse after autologous stem cell transplantation, and brentuximab vedotin exposure differed. Magnetic negative selection was used to purify CD4+ T cells from thawed PBMCs. TCRdb's table, derived via immunoSEQ multiplex PCR, lists solely in-frame clones and lacks some. The sample has about 8,500 clones, 84% seen once. Sequencing used CD4+ T cells from blood, obtained at baseline. Every receptor here comes from a human donor with classical Hodgkin lymphoma.

The chain employs TRBV10-3 and TRBJ2-7; D remains unclear. CDR3 size: 11 residues. Germline values: CDR1 ENHRY, CDR2 SYGVKD. Trimming left V 5 bases short and J 4 bases short, with 6 bases between. In DNA form, the CDR3 reads TGTGCCATCAGTAGTACTTACGAGCAGTACTTC. This codes for CAISSTYEQYF.

The chain has TRBV4-1 and TRBJ2-7; 13 nucleotides match TRBD2. Germline CDR1 is MGHRA and CDR2 is YSYEKL. The CDR3 consists of 17 residues. The J segment lost 2 bases and the V segment lost 0 bases, leaving 4 bases of the junction unmatched. The DNA for the CDR3 is TGCGCCAGCAGCCAAGATCACACTAGCGGGAGGGCCTACGAGCAGTACTTC. Protein sequence: CASSQDHTSGRAYEQYF.

This chain uses TRBV6-6 with TRBJ2-3; TRBD1 agrees at 8 bases. J was trimmed by 1 base and V by 4 bases; bases with no gene match: 4. There are 15 residues in the CDR3. Germline V gene data show CDR1 as MNHNY and CDR2 as SVGAGI (reference sequence). The CDR3 reads CASSSPGQGTDTQYF. Here the CDR3 DNA reads TGTGCCAGCAGTTCCCCGGGACAGGGCACAGATACGCAGTATTTT.

The rearrangement uses TRBV9 and TRBJ1-4, with unresolved D. Germline V gene sequence: CDR1 SGDLS, CDR2 YYNGEE. This CDR3 has 15 amino acids. The ends were cut back, 4 bases at V and 2 bases at J, with 12 bases in the middle. DNA of the CDR3: TGTGCCAGCAGCCCCCGGACGGATACTAATGAAAAACTGTTTTTT. Encoded protein: CASSPRTDTNEKLFF.

This chain joins TRBV5-1 and TRBJ2-1, with D maybe TRBD1 (6 bases). Germline-derived CDR1 and CDR2 are SGHRS and YFSETQ. Trimming left V 3 bases short and J 0 bases short, with 10 bases between. This CDR3 region has 15 residues. The DNA for the CDR3 is TGCGCCAGCAGCTCCTTACAGGGCTCCTACAATGAGCAGTTCTTC. Amino acids: CASSSLQGSYNEQFF. Supplemented by reference TRBV5-1 and TRBJ2-1, the full variable domain reads KAGVTQTPRYLIKTRGQQVTLSCSPISGHRSVSWYQQTPGQGLQFLFEYFSETQRNKGNFPGRFSGRQFSNSRSEMNVSTLELGDSALYLCASSSLQGSYNEQFFGPGTRLTVL.

The V call is TRBV27, the J call TRBJ1-2; no reliable D call. V gave up 2 bases and J gave up 8 bases, with 15 bases separating them. Germline CDR1 is MNHEY and CDR2 is SMNVEV (reference sequence). The CDR3 has 14 amino acids. DNA of the CDR3: TGTGCCAGCAGTTTACGGGGAACTAATTGGGGCTACACCTTC. As protein: CASSLRGTNWGYTF.

The J gene is TRBJ2-5, the V gene TRBV2; 11 bases agree with TRBD1. V gave up 7 bases and J gave up 5 bases; unmatched junction bases: 9. Germline V gives CDR1 SNHLY, CDR2 FYNNEI. The CDR3 runs 15 residues. The DNA for the CDR3 is TGTGCCAGCATTAGAGGACAGGGGGCGTCGGAGACCCAGTACTTC. This encodes CASIRGQGASETQYF. Complete variable domain (other parts from reference TRBV2 and TRBJ2-5): EPEVTQTPSHQVTQMGQEVILRCVPISNHLYFYWYRQILGQKVEFLVSFYNNEISEKSEIFDDQFSVERPDGSNFTLKIRSTKLEDSAMYFCASIRGQGASETQYFGPGTRLLVL.

The chain is built from TRBV6-5 and TRBJ1-3, with D tentatively TRBD1 (6 bases). Trimming cost V 2 bases and J 3 bases, with 11 bases left between them. The CDR3 runs to 15 residues. CDR1 is MNHEY, CDR2 SVGAGI, per germline. The CDR3 region has the DNA TGTGCCAGCAGTTACCGGCAGGGGAATGGAAACACCATATATTTT. The encoded protein is CASSYRQGNGNTIYF.

The V and J genes are TRBV6-6 and TRBJ1-1; 10 nucleotides match TRBD1. In germline, CDR1 is MNHNY, CDR2 SVGAGI (reference sequence). The length of the CDR3 is 14 residues. Trimming took 5 bases from V and 4 from J; bases not matched to a gene: 4. This chain's CDR3 is CASSRGTGVTEAFF. The CDR3 DNA follows: TGTGCCAGCAGTCGGGGGACAGGGGTCACTGAAGCTTTCTTT.

The V call is TRBV7-6, the J call TRBJ2-7; D is possibly TRBD1 (6 bases). Germline assignment: CDR1 SGHVS and CDR2 FNYEAQ. This CDR3 is built from 14 residues. V was trimmed by 1 base and J by 6 bases, leaving 13 bases between them. Here the CDR3 reads CASSLGQGLGEQYF. In nucleotides, the CDR3 is TGTGCCAGCAGCTTAGGCCAGGGGCTTGGCGAGCAGTACTTC.

The CDR3 is CASSLVAGGQETQYF. The DNA for the CDR3 is TGTGCCAGTAGTTTGGTAGCGGGAGGGCAAGAGACCCAGTACTTC. The chain uses TRBV19 and TRBJ2-5, with TRBD2 identical over 11 bases. This CDR3 spans 15 amino acids. V lost 5 bases, J lost 2 bases, and 4 bases stayed unmatched. The germline V gene has CDR1 LNHDA and CDR2 SQIVND (reference sequence).

The rearrangement uses TRBV19 and TRBJ2-7, with a tentative D call TRBD2 (5 bases). CDR3 size: 15 residues. The ends were cut back, 5 bases at V and 6 bases at J, with 20 bases in the middle. Germline lookup yields CDR1 LNHDA and CDR2 SQIVND (reference sequence). The CDR3 region is CASSSTEAGVAEQYF. CDR3 coding DNA: TGTGCCAGTAGTTCCACCGAGGCCGGGGTGGCCGAGCAGTACTTC.

The chain joins TRBV5-1 to TRBJ2-2, with unresolved D. CDR3 size: 13 residues. The germline V gene has CDR1 SGHRS and CDR2 YFSETQ. V lost 5 bases and J lost 0, with 5 bases in between. This CDR3 is CASRLSNTGELFF. The CDR3 nucleotides are TGCGCCAGCAGATTATCGAACACCGGGGAGCTGTTTTTT.

J is TRBJ2-1 and V is TRBV30, with 10 bases that match TRBD1. With V trimmed by 4 bases and J by 9 bases, 6 bases remained unmatched. CDR3 length equals 13 residues. CDR1 is GTSNPN, CDR2 SVGIG, per germline (reference sequence). The CDR3 DNA sequence: TGTGCCTGGACTCGACAGGGGGCTAGTGAGCAGTTCTTC. Residues: CAWTRQGASEQFF.

This chain links TRBV23-1 with TRBJ2-1; TRBD1 aligns across 8 bases. TRBV23-1 is placed among ORFs of uncertain function. Trimming at V came to 1 base and at J to 0 bases, leaving 11 bases not matched to a gene. CDR3 length: 19 amino acids. The CDR3 loop reads CASSQWGRGPPRSYNEQFF. CDR3 bases: TGCGCCAGCAGTCAATGGGGCAGGGGGCCCCCGCGCTCCTACAATGAGCAGTTCTTC.

The CDR3 DNA sequence: TGTGCCAGCAGCCCAAGACGGTCCAATGAGCAGTTCTTC. As protein: CASSPRRSNEQFF. This rearrangement joins TRBV13 to TRBJ2-1, with D hard to call. This CDR3 is built from 13 residues. V shed 5 bases and J shed 6 bases, with 11 bases lying between them. Germline CDR1 reads PRHDT; CDR2 reads FYEKMQ (reference sequence).

The chain links TRBV7-1 to TRBJ2-2, with D perhaps assigned TRBD1 or TRBD2 (5 bases each). TRBV7-1 is reported as an ORF; its role is uncertain. The CDR3 loop spans 17 amino acids. Trimming removed 4 bases at V and 6 bases at J, with 21 bases between. CDR3 loop: CASSLYSALGDAGELFF. The CDR3 nucleotides read TGTGCCAGCAGCTTATACTCCGCGCTGGGGGACGCCGGGGAGCTGTTTTTT.

The chain employs TRBV29-1 and TRBJ2-5; D possibly corresponds to TRBD2 (6 bases). Trimming stripped 4 bases from V and 4 bases from J, with 16 bases between. CDR3 length: 14 residues. Germline V gene lookup returns CDR1 SQVTM and CDR2 ANQGSEA. The CDR3 DNA reads as TGCAGCGTTGGGTCGGGGCTCGGGGGAGAGACCCAGTACTTC. It is translated as CSVGSGLGGETQYF.

Turning to this clone: One junction end does not reproduce the germline sequence, and a read error may be involved. Other DNA sequences of this sample code for an identical CDR3. CDR3: CASSLVGQGIIATEAFF. In DNA, the CDR3 is TGCGCCAGTAGCTTGGTGGGACAGGGGATTATTGCCACTGAAGCTTTCTTT. This chain links TRBV5-1 with TRBJ1-1; 10 bases are a match to TRBD1. Germline lookup yields CDR1 SGHRS and CDR2 YFSETQ. CDR3 size: 17 residues.

The chain links TRBV5-5 to TRBJ2-7; 7 bases are a match to TRBD2. From germline, CDR1 is SGHKS and CDR2 YYEKEE (reference sequence). Losses at the gene ends were 4 bases for V and 2 bases for J; bases not matched to a gene: 3. This CDR3 comprises 13 residues. Here the CDR3 DNA reads TGTGCCAGCAGCCGAGGACTAGCCTACGAGCAGTACTTC. This translates into CASSRGLAYEQYF.

This clone was seen more than once but under ten times. The chain is built from TRBV28 and TRBJ2-7; tentatively, D is TRBD1 (5 bases). The CDR3 spans 13 residues. Trimming stripped 1 base from V and 6 bases from J, with 10 bases between. Germline V gene sequence: CDR1 MDHEN, CDR2 SYDVKM. Here the CDR3 reads CASSLSQGREQYF. Written as DNA, the CDR3 is TGTGCCAGCAGTTTATCGCAGGGCCGCGAGCAGTACTTC. Full variable domain (outside the CDR3, taken from reference TRBV28 and TRBJ2-7): DVKVTQSSRYLVKRTGEKVFLECVQDMDHENMFWYRQDPGLGLRLIYFSYDVKMKEKGDIPEGYSVSREKKERFSLILESASTNQTSMYLCASSLSQGREQYFGPGTRLTVT.

The chain recombines TRBV21-1 with TRBJ1-5. TRBV21-1 is annotated as a pseudogene. This CDR3 spans 16 amino acids. CDR3 nucleotides: TGTGCCAGCAGCTTATCCCCGGGACCCGGGACCGGGCCCCAGCATTTT. This encodes CASSLSPGPGTGPQHF.

As concerns this clone: Distinct nucleotide sequences in the sample also encode this CDR3. The chain is built from TRBV10-3 and TRBJ2-6; D may be TRBD1 or TRBD2 (6 bases each). This CDR3 contains 17 residues. CDR1 and CDR2 from the germline V gene are ENHRY and SYGVKD. V dropped 2 bases and J dropped 4 bases, with 15 bases sitting between them. CDR3 nucleotide sequence: TGTGCCATCAGTGAGACCCGCCGGGGGCCCGGGGCCAACGTCCTGACTTTC. Its protein is CAISETRRGPGANVLTF.

The chain couples TRBV18 to TRBJ2-3; unclear D gene. The length of the CDR3 is 17 residues. Trimming shortened V by 3 bases and J by 1 base, and 17 bases separated the two germline ends. The germline CDR1 and CDR2 sequences are KGHSH and LQKENI. The CDR3 DNA is TGTGCCAGCTCACCGGTTGTTAGGAGTCTCGGCACAGATACGCAGTATTTT. Its protein is CASSPVVRSLGTDTQYF.

The count of this clone is one. V usage is TRBV18 and J usage is TRBJ2-7; D is unresolved. V lost 4 bases, J lost 0 bases, and 10 bases lay in between. The CDR3 is 14 residues long. Germline V gene data show CDR1 as KGHSH and CDR2 as LQKENI. Here the CDR3 DNA reads TGTGCCAGCTCACAGGATCTAGTCTCCTACGAGCAGTACTTC. Translated: CASSQDLVSYEQYF.

The chain joins TRBV19 to TRBJ1-5; 8 nucleotides line up with TRBD1. V trimming: 4 bases; J trimming: 7 bases; junction bases outside the gene matches: 12. CDR1 and CDR2 from the germline V gene are LNHDA and SQIVND (reference sequence). The CDR3 contains 16 residues. The CDR3, as DNA: TGTGCCAGTAGTACCGGGACAGGTGGGGGGAGGCAGCCCCAGCATTTT. Protein product: CASSTGTGGGRQPQHF.

The genes are TRBV4-1 and TRBJ2-7; 8 bases map to TRBD2. Germline V gene lookup returns CDR1 MGHRA and CDR2 YSYEKL. Trimming at V came to 1 base and at J to 0 bases, leaving 2 bases not matched to a gene. The CDR3 totals 15 residues. DNA for the CDR3: TGCGCCAGCAGCCAAGGACTAGCGACCTCCTACGAGCAGTACTTC. This codes for CASSQGLATSYEQYF.

The chain is built from TRBV6-1 and TRBJ2-7; D remains ambiguous. Germline V gene data show CDR1 as MNHNS and CDR2 as SASEGT. Trimming stripped 5 bases from V and 2 bases from J, with 7 bases between. This CDR3 region has 12 residues. The DNA for the CDR3 is TGTGCCAGCAGTCTCGTTGCCTACGAGCAGTACTTC. Its protein product is CASSLVAYEQYF.

This clone was seen just once. The CDR3: CASSRGNTGELFF. CDR3 bases: TGTGCCAGCAGCAGGGGGAACACCGGGGAGCTGTTTTTT. The chain links TRBV6-1 to TRBJ2-2; tentatively, D is TRBD1 (6 bases). CDR1 MNHNS and CDR2 SASEGT come from the germline V gene. Between the trimmed V and J ends, which lost 6 bases and 1 base, there was a span of 6 bases. The CDR3 has 13 residues.

The chain is built from TRBV7-6 and TRBJ2-3; no clear D. The V gene's germline CDR1 is SGHVS and CDR2 FNYEAQ. This CDR3 region has 13 residues. V was pared by 1 base and J by 2 bases, with 4 bases between. In DNA form, the CDR3 reads TGTGCCAGCAGCTTAGTATCCACAGATACGCAGTATTTT. Amino acids: CASSLVSTDTQYF.

The CDR3 DNA sequence: TGTGCCAGCAGGCAGAGGGGGCTTGATACGCAGTATTTT. Encoded protein: CASRQRGLDTQYF. The chain uses TRBV6-1 and TRBJ2-3, with 7 bases matching TRBD1. J gave up 6 bases and V 6 bases, and 6 bases lay outside the gene matches. CDR1 is MNHNS, CDR2 SASEGT, per germline. CDR3 size: 13 residues.

This chain uses TRBV28 with TRBJ1-5; D is unresolved. V lost 6 bases and J lost 5, with 14 bases in between. The CDR3 is 14 amino acids. Germline V gives CDR1 MDHEN, CDR2 SYDVKM. The chain's CDR3 is CASSPEAAYQPQHF. CDR3 bases: TGTGCCAGCAGCCCCGAGGCAGCATATCAGCCCCAGCATTTT.